These 21 T cell receptor beta chains share one sample of origin, sequenced in a study of shared clonotypes between healthy human individuals. The assay was immunoSEQ multiplex PCR, and TCRdb's table has in-frame clones only and misses some. The sample includes 2,500,000 or so clones, approximately 94% seen only once; the top ten take around 0.37%. The sample comprised naive CD4+ T cells from PBMCs. Subset reported: CD45RA+ positively selected. All receptors derive from a man aged 18-30 years in good health. Some clones in this sample may be carry-over from other donors' samples.

The V gene is TRBV7-2, the J gene TRBJ2-1; 8 bases are a match to TRBD2. CDR1 is SGHTA, CDR2 FQGNSA, per germline. The V and J ends lost 7 bases and 7 bases, in that order; junction bases with no gene match: 12. The CDR3 loop spans 15 amino acids. The CDR3 DNA reads TGTGCCAGCATCCGGGGGGGGACCTGGGTAAATGAGCAGTTCTTC. Translating it yields CASIRGGTWVNEQFF.

The gene calls are TRBV6-1 and TRBJ1-2; D gene uncertain. CDR1 is MNHNS, CDR2 SASEGT, per germline. The ends were cut back, 6 bases at V and 4 bases at J, with 18 bases in the middle. CDR3 length: 15 amino acids. The CDR3 loop is CASRLEAGKSYGYTF. CDR3 bases: TGTGCCAGCAGGTTGGAGGCGGGGAAATCCTATGGCTACACCTTC.

The chain employs TRBV4-3 and TRBJ1-2, with D perhaps matching TRBD1 (5 bases). CDR3 length: 13 amino acids. Germline assignment: CDR1 LGHNA and CDR2 YSLEER. Trimming took 0 bases from V and 7 from J, leaving 9 bases between them. CDR3: CASSQDWGGGYTF. The CDR3 nucleotides are TGCGCCAGCAGCCAAGACTGGGGGGGTGGCTACACCTTC.

The chain employs TRBV11-2 and TRBJ2-7; 12 bases align to TRBD1. The J segment lost 5 bases and the V segment lost 0 bases, leaving 5 bases of the junction unmatched. Germline CDR1 SGHAT, CDR2 FQNNGV. The CDR3 consists of 16 residues. The CDR3 region has the DNA TGTGCCAGCAGCTTAGATCCGGGACAGGGGGCTAACGAGCAGTACTTC. Translation gives CASSLDPGQGANEQYF. The full variable domain, in which reference TRBV11-2 and TRBJ2-7 provide the parts outside the CDR3, is EAGVAQSPRYKIIEKRQSVAFWCNPISGHATLYWYQQILGQGPKLLIQFQNNGVVDDSQLPKDRFSAERLKGVDSTLKIQPAKLEDSAVYLCASSLDPGQGANEQYFGPGTRLTVT.

The genes are TRBV7-3 and TRBJ2-5; D ambiguous. Germline lookup yields CDR1 SGHTA and CDR2 FQGTGA. Trimming removed 6 bases from V and 5 bases from J, with 13 bases in between. The CDR3 sequence is 13 residues long. CDR3 sequence reads: CASSRGPDETQYF. Here the CDR3 DNA reads TGTGCCAGCAGTCGTGGTCCTGATGAGACCCAGTACTTC.

The chain carries TRBV4-2 and TRBJ2-1; 8 nucleotides agree with TRBD2. The V gene's germline CDR1 is LGHNA and CDR2 YNFKEQ. The length of the CDR3 is 14 residues. With 3 bases clipped from V and 8 bases from J, the junction kept 6 bases outside the gene matches. This chain's CDR3 is CASSQPTSGHEQFF. CDR3 nucleotide sequence: TGTGCCAGCAGCCAGCCTACTAGCGGCCATGAGCAGTTCTTC.

For this clone: Other nucleotide sequences from this sample produce the same CDR3. This chain uses TRBV29-1 with TRBJ2-1; the match to TRBD2 covers 7 bases. J lost 7 bases, V lost 6 bases, and 3 bases had no gene match. This CDR3 contains 11 residues. Germline lookup yields CDR1 SQVTM and CDR2 ANQGSEA. In DNA, the CDR3 is TGCAGCGTCGGACTAGGAAATGAGCAGTTCTTC. Encoded protein: CSVGLGNEQFF.

This clone appeared a few times. This chain joins TRBV5-1 and TRBJ1-5, with TRBD1 as a possible D gene (5 bases). CDR1 is SGHRS, CDR2 YFSETQ, per germline. This CDR3 spans 15 amino acids. Deletions cut 4 bases from V and 6 bases from J, with 17 bases between. CDR3 coding DNA: TGCGCCAGCAGCAAGGACACCGGATCGGGTCAGCCCCAGCATTTT. Protein: CASSKDTGSGQPQHF.

This sequence joins TRBV4-2 and TRBJ1-1; D ambiguous. Trimming took 0 bases from V and 1 from J, leaving 15 bases between them. The CDR3 is made up of 17 amino acids. CDR1 LGHNA and CDR2 YNFKEQ come from the germline V gene. For the CDR3, the DNA is TGTGCCAGCAGCCAAGAGATTCGGGGAGCTTGGAACACTGAAGCTTTCTTT. As protein: CASSQEIRGAWNTEAFF.

The gene calls are TRBV6-1 and TRBJ1-5; TRBD1 matches at 9 bases. Looked up from germline, CDR1 is MNHNS and CDR2 is SASEGT. This CDR3 is 17 amino acids long. V was pared by 4 bases and J by 0 bases, with 7 bases of the junction left unmatched. The CDR3 region is CASSVTGGWNSNQPQHF. CDR3 sequence (DNA): TGTGCCAGCAGTGTAACAGGGGGCTGGAATAGCAATCAGCCCCAGCATTTT.

The chain joins TRBV6-1 to TRBJ2-7; 8 nucleotides line up with TRBD1. The germline gives CDR1 MNHNS, CDR2 SASEGT. The CDR3 contains 14 residues. Trimming removed 6 bases from V and 3 bases from J; junction bases left unmatched: 7. CDR3 sequence reads: CASSPDRGDYEQYF. CDR3 nucleotide sequence: TGTGCCAGCAGCCCCGACAGGGGAGACTACGAGCAGTACTTC.

The V call is TRBV5-1, the J call TRBJ2-3, with TRBD2 identical over 7 bases. The V and J ends lost 4 bases and 6 bases, in that order; junction bases with no gene match: 8. Germline CDR1 SGHRS, CDR2 YFSETQ. The CDR3 is made up of 14 amino acids. The CDR3 DNA reads TGCGCCAGCAGCCTTCTAGCGGCGGCGGATACGCAGTATTTT. Amino acid sequence: CASSLLAAADTQYF.

The DNA of the CDR3 is TGTGCCATCAGCGACAACTTTCGGGGGCTGGGGGAGACCCAGTACTTC. Translated: CAISDNFRGLGETQYF. The V and J genes are TRBV10-3 and TRBJ2-5, with D perhaps assigned TRBD1 or TRBD2 (6 bases each). The CDR3 is 16 residues long. The V end lost 6 bases, the J end lost 5 bases, and 22 bases lay between the germline ends. Germline CDR1 ENHRY, CDR2 SYGVKD.

V is TRBV2 and J is TRBJ2-2; TRBD2 matches at 9 bases. In germline, CDR1 is SNHLY, CDR2 FYNNEI. V lost 2 bases to trimming and J lost 6 bases; unmatched junction nucleotides: 7. CDR3 size: 16 residues. The CDR3 is CASSETGGRAPGELFF. In DNA form, the CDR3 reads TGTGCCAGCAGTGAAACAGGCGGGAGGGCCCCCGGGGAGCTGTTTTTT.

The V gene is TRBV28, the J gene TRBJ2-7; maybe TRBD2 (5 bases). This CDR3 comprises 13 residues. Germline V CDR1 and CDR2: MDHEN, SYDVKM. The V gene lost 7 bases and the J gene lost 6 bases, with 16 bases spanning the gap. CDR3 sequence: CASNGGKSSEQYF. The CDR3 DNA sequence: TGTGCCAGCAACGGAGGCAAATCGAGCGAGCAGTACTTC.

V and J are TRBV7-8 and TRBJ2-3, with 8 positions matching TRBD2. V shed 8 bases, J shed 4 bases, and the junction held 8 bases outside the gene matches. This CDR3 has 14 residues. The germline CDR1 and CDR2 sequences are SGHVS and FQNEAQ. The CDR3 DNA reads as TGTGCCAGCTGGTTGCGGGAGGCCCCAGATACGCAGTATTTT. It translates to CASWLREAPDTQYF.

The rearrangement links TRBV6-5 to TRBJ1-2; D might be TRBD1 (6 bases). V was trimmed by 9 bases and J by 7 bases, leaving 12 bases between them. The CDR3 runs 11 residues. Germline V gene data show CDR1 as MNHEY and CDR2 as SVGAGI. CDR3 residues: CASSDRSGYTF. The CDR3 DNA is TGTGCCAGTTCTGACAGGAGTGGCTACACCTTC.

The genes are TRBV30 and TRBJ1-4; D unresolved. Germline lookup yields CDR1 GTSNPN and CDR2 SVGIG (reference sequence). The CDR3 loop spans 12 amino acids. V was shortened by 2 bases and J by 4 bases, with 5 bases between the two germline ends. CDR3 region: CAWSPSNEKLFF. CDR3 coding DNA: TGTGCCTGGAGTCCCAGTAATGAAAAACTGTTTTTT. Combining the CDR3 with reference TRBV30 and TRBJ1-4 gives the whole variable domain SQTIHQWPATLVQPVGSPLSLECTVEGTSNPNLYWYRQAAGRGLQLLFYSVGIGQISSEVPQNLSASRPQDRQFILSSKKLLLSDSGFYLCAWSPSNEKLFFGSGTQLSVL.

CDR3 DNA sequence: TGCGCCAGCAGCGAGACAGGGGCCAAAAACATTCAGTACTTC. Encoded protein: CASSETGAKNIQYF. The gene calls are TRBV5-1 and TRBJ2-4; 7 nucleotides agree with TRBD1. This CDR3 contains 14 residues. The V and J ends lost 4 bases and 1 base, in that order; junction bases with no gene match: 2. Per germline, CDR1 SGHRS and CDR2 YFSETQ.

V and J are TRBV10-3 and TRBJ2-7; 7 bases match TRBD1. This CDR3 contains 17 residues. After removal of 3 bases from V and 2 bases from J, the junction contained 13 bases not matched to a gene. The germline gives CDR1 ENHRY, CDR2 SYGVKD. The chain's CDR3 is CAISDPTGSKGPYEQYF. The CDR3 DNA is TGTGCCATCAGTGACCCGACAGGGTCGAAGGGACCCTACGAGCAGTACTTC.

The V gene is TRBV11-3, the J gene TRBJ2-7; D might be TRBD1 or TRBD2, each matching 5 bases. The CDR3 has 15 residues. Germline V gene data show CDR1 as SGHNT and CDR2 as YENEEA. The V end was cut by 3 bases, the J end by 0 bases, with 12 bases between. The DNA for the CDR3 is TGTGCCAGCAGCTTCGGGGACCCCAGCTCCTACGAGCAGTACTTC. This translates into CASSFGDPSSYEQYF.